The rows below give T cell receptor beta chains drawn from one sample of a study of T cells in Graves' hyperthyroidism and ophthalmopathy. TCRdb used MiXCR to reprocess the multiplex PCR reads, holding one entry per CDR3 protein. The sample gives about 610,000 distinct CDR3 sequences, 35% to 55% of which show up once; 7.5% to 8.5% is in the top ten. Material: peripheral blood or thyroid tissue (not recorded which). These receptors originate from a woman between 18 and 29 years old with Graves' hyperthyroidism. CDR3s include the opening cysteine and the closing phenylalanine or tryptophan. A row's size may be missing; if present it is once, few, many or a size class.

CSAPDKQYF	TRBV20-1	TRBJ2-7	.
CASSSPGQGAGQPQHF	TRBV6-6	TRBJ1-5	many
CASSVNILGEQYF	TRBV9	TRBJ2-7	many
CASSLQQGTQYF	TRBV7-9	TRBJ2-3	few
CASSSQRGYGKLFF	TRBV6-6	TRBJ1-4	once
CSVDRTGGNYGYTF	TRBV29-1	TRBJ1-2	.
CSVGQGGGYTF	TRBV29-1	TRBJ1-2	few
CASSLSGLDSPLHF	TRBV7-6	TRBJ1-6	.
CATSSIQGNQPQHF	TRBV15	TRBJ1-5	once
CASSYQGTSGRNEQYF	TRBV6-6	TRBJ2-7	many
CSARVLTSAYEQYF	TRBV20-1	TRBJ2-7	.
CSVAGGYLGYEQYF	TRBV29-1	TRBJ2-7	many
CSVYVGPGVPYEQYF	TRBV29-1	TRBJ2-7	.
CASSDTGAQPQYF	TRBV6-1	TRBJ2-5	.
CASRWRLETQYF	TRBV12-3/TRBV12-4	TRBJ2-5	many
CASSSLVQGWSYEQYF	TRBV27	TRBJ2-7	few
CASSRQGNSNEQYF	TRBV7-3	TRBJ2-7	once
CASSLIVASGDEQYF	TRBV7-9	TRBJ2-7	.
CASNFSTPHSPSYTF	TRBV6-2/TRBV6-3	TRBJ1-2	.
CASSEGTGFYGYTF	TRBV9	TRBJ1-2	many
CASSFGRGGNQPQHF	TRBV5-6	TRBJ1-5	many
CAISKSDHQAEAFF	TRBV10-3	TRBJ1-1	.
CASSAGRTGYGYTF	TRBV2	TRBJ1-2	.
CASSGNTGLAGDEQFF	TRBV7-6	.	.
CATSRRTHSGGADEKLFF	TRBV15	TRBJ1-4	few
CSARGQTSSYEQYF	TRBV20-1	TRBJ2-7	many
CSASTGYEQYF	TRBV20-1	TRBJ2-7	many
CASTPGGANEKLFF	TRBV12-3/TRBV12-4	TRBJ1-4	many
CSARVQGREVSNYGYTF	TRBV20-1	TRBJ1-2	.
CATARRSGNTIYF	TRBV19	TRBJ1-3	many
CASSPTAGQGMKWGYTF	TRBV7-3	TRBJ1-2	.
CASSLVAYNQPQHF	TRBV19	TRBJ1-5	.
CASSSRTNVLTF	TRBV13	TRBJ2-6	few
CASSFEGAGEKLFF	TRBV5-1	TRBJ1-4	.
CASKLLAVSNQPQHF	TRBV6-4	TRBJ1-5	many
CAWIGREATNTGELFF	TRBV11-2	TRBJ2-2	.
CSPNRQGGQPQHF	TRBV29-1	TRBJ1-5	.
CAIGFDLYNEQFF	TRBV10-3	.	.
CASSLAERLEQYF	TRBV7-2	TRBJ2-7	many
CAIGSGTNQPQHF	TRBV10-3	TRBJ1-5	.
CASKPGAGGTYEQYF	TRBV6-1	TRBJ2-7	.